Sequencing of this T cell receptor (beta chain) was carried out in a study of beta chain features in type 1 diabetes. Study outcomes and limitations: For patients, the naive, central memory and Treg TCRB repertoires appeared more alike than for healthy donors. Fewer insertions but more deletions were seen at VDJ junctions in type 1 diabetes patients. Shortening that was moderate but significant affected the TCRB CDR3s of Type 1 diabetes patients in all four CD4+ subsets.

This clone was observed a few times. Antigen: not known. The CDR3 runs 12 residues. The germline V gene encodes CDR1 LNHDA and CDR2 SQIVND (reference sequence). Between the trimmed V and J ends, which lost 8 bases and 12 bases, there was a span of 19 bases. Expressed TCRB transcripts were sequenced because the isolated RNA had all been reverse transcribed beforehand. An average approximately 3.5 million reads came from naive, central memory and regulatory T cell samples. The protocol was immunoSEQ multiplex PCR, while the TCRdb copy is restricted to in-frame clones and leaves out a portion. The data contain around 300,000 clones, under 8.5% of them singletons.

This receptor was identified in a woman aged 18-29 years in good health. The sequenced sample consisted of central memory CD4+ T cells from blood. This chain links TRBV19 with TRBJ1-2; perhaps TRBD1 as D (5 bases). The chain's CDR3 is CASPGGQKEDTF. DNA of the CDR3: TGTGCCAGTCCGGGGGGTCAAAAGGAAGACACCTTC.